These 13 T cell receptor beta chains share one sample of origin, sequenced in a study of cytomegalovirus exposure and HLA in healthy donors. The PCR was carried out with 60 Vbeta primers and 13 Jbeta primers. Libraries were prepared by immunoSEQ multiplex PCR; TCRdb keeps only in-frame clonotypes and omits some of them. The repertoire holds some 170,000 clones, with 87% as singletons. Sequences were obtained from PBMCs. The receptors were gathered from a young woman in good health and CMV-seronegative.

V gene TRBV28 combines with J gene TRBJ1-5; 10 bases map to TRBD1. The length of the CDR3 is 17 residues. The ends lost 5 bases at V and 7 bases at J; junction bases unmatched: 14. CDR1 is MDHEN and CDR2 is SYDVKM in the germline V gene. The CDR3 DNA reads as TGTGCCAGCAGTCCCCGTCTATGGGACAGGGGCGACCAGCCCCAGCATTTT. This translates into CASSPRLWDRGDQPQHF.

In the case of this clone: Other DNA sequences from this sample encode an identical CDR3 as well. The CDR3 DNA sequence: TGTGCCAGCAGGCTTCCGGGAAAAAACATTCAGTACTTC. Translation gives CASRLPGKNIQYF. This chain uses TRBV28 with TRBJ2-4; tentatively, D is TRBD2 (5 bases). V was clipped by 6 bases and J by 4 bases, with 10 bases between them. Per germline, CDR1 MDHEN and CDR2 SYDVKM. This CDR3 spans 13 amino acids. Filled out from reference TRBV28 and TRBJ2-4, the complete variable domain reads DVKVTQSSRYLVKRTGEKVFLECVQDMDHENMFWYRQDPGLGLRLIYFSYDVKMKEKGDIPEGYSVSREKKERFSLILESASTNQTSMYLCASRLPGKNIQYFGAGTRLSVL.

The rearrangement uses TRBV30 and TRBJ2-3; possibly TRBD1 for D (6 bases). Germline loops: CDR1 GTSNPN, CDR2 SVGIG (reference sequence). The CDR3 is 14 amino acids. With 4 bases removed from V and 6 bases from J, the gap between germline ends came to 17 bases. CDR3 protein: CAWNRAEGGDTQYF. The CDR3 DNA sequence: TGTGCCTGGAACAGGGCCGAGGGCGGGGATACGCAGTATTTT.

This clone was counted only a few times. The chain couples TRBV6-6 to TRBJ1-1; D remains unclear. V was pared by 6 bases and J by 3 bases, with 8 bases between. Germline CDR1 MNHNY, CDR2 SVGAGI (reference sequence). The CDR3 has 12 amino acids. The CDR3 DNA is TGTGCCAGCAGGAGGTCTGACACTGAAGCTTTCTTT. It specifies CASRRSDTEAFF.

This chain connects TRBV7-7 to TRBJ2-2, with 12 bases fitting TRBD2. The V gene end was trimmed by 5 bases and the J gene end by 6 bases; junction bases not matched to a gene: 10. The CDR3 covers 17 residues. Germline V lookup: CDR1 SSHAT, CDR2 FNYEAQ (reference sequence). The CDR3 is CASSPRWASGRAGELFF. The CDR3, as DNA: TGTGCCAGCAGCCCGCGGTGGGCTAGCGGGAGGGCCGGGGAGCTGTTTTTT.

The gene calls are TRBV5-4 and TRBJ1-2; 7 bases map to TRBD1. Trimming at V came to 9 bases and at J to 7 bases, leaving 21 bases not matched to a gene. There are 16 residues in the CDR3. CDR1 and CDR2 from the germline V gene are SGHNT and YYREEE (reference sequence). The CDR3 region has the DNA TGTGCCATCCTCCGGGACAGAGAGGCACTTGGTGGTGGCTACACCTTC. Encoded protein: CAILRDREALGGGYTF.

The chain is built from TRBV27 and TRBJ1-2, with D unclear. Germline CDR1 and CDR2: MNHEY and SMNVEV (reference sequence). The V gene lost 6 bases and the J gene lost 7 bases, with 9 bases spanning the gap. This CDR3 region has 11 residues. As DNA, the CDR3 is TGTGCCAGCAGCGGGGTTGGTGGCTACACCTTC. This translates into CASSGVGGYTF.

The chain employs TRBV7-9 and TRBJ2-3; the D gene is possibly TRBD1 (6 bases). Germline assignment: CDR1 SEHNR and CDR2 FQNEAQ (reference sequence). Trimming took 7 bases from V and 2 from J, leaving 19 bases between them. The CDR3 has 16 amino acids. CDR3 bases: TGTGCCAGCAACCCCCCCGGTAACAGGGACACAGATACGCAGTATTTT. Its protein product is CASNPPGNRDTDTQYF.

The J gene is TRBJ1-4, the V gene TRBV7-2; no definite D call. Germline V gene sequence: CDR1 SGHTA, CDR2 FQGNSA. The CDR3 length is 16 residues. V shed 5 bases and J shed 3 bases, with 16 bases lying between them. CDR3 sequence reads: CASSRGPAEANEKLFF. Here the CDR3 DNA reads TGTGCCAGCAGCCGTGGCCCGGCGGAAGCTAATGAAAAACTGTTTTTT.

This rearrangement joins TRBV4-1 to TRBJ2-7; the D gene is possibly TRBD2 (6 bases). V was shortened by 0 bases and J by 0 bases, with 12 bases between the two germline ends. CDR3 length: 16 amino acids. The germline CDR1 and CDR2 sequences are MGHRA and YSYEKL. In DNA, the CDR3 is TGCGCCAGCAGCCAAGATGAACGGGAGAGCTCCTACGAGCAGTACTTC. It yields the protein CASSQDERESSYEQYF.

The V gene is TRBV5-6, the J gene TRBJ2-3, with 8 bases aligning to TRBD2. V was pared by 1 base and J by 4 bases, with 11 bases of the junction left unmatched. This CDR3 has 17 amino acids. Germline values: CDR1 SGHDT, CDR2 YYEEEE. CDR3 in amino acids: CASSLFAGGQRADTQYF. The CDR3 DNA reads as TGTGCCAGCAGCTTGTTTGCGGGGGGCCAACGGGCAGATACGCAGTATTTT.

V usage is TRBV19 and J usage is TRBJ2-3; maybe TRBD2 (5 bases). This CDR3 has 15 residues. Between the trimmed V and J ends, which lost 1 base and 5 bases, there was a span of 13 bases. The germline CDR1 and CDR2 sequences are LNHDA and SQIVND (reference sequence). The CDR3 DNA reads TGTGCCAGTAGTATAGGGGAGCGGAAGGGAGATACGCAGTATTTT. It specifies CASSIGERKGDTQYF. The whole variable domain, remainder taken from reference TRBV19 and TRBJ2-3, is DGGITQSPKYLFRKEGQNVTLSCEQNLNHDAMYWYRQDPGQGLRLIYYSQIVNDFQKGDIAEGYSVSREKKESFPLTVTSAQKNPTAFYLCASSIGERKGDTQYFGPGTRLTVL.

V and J are TRBV11-2 and TRBJ2-5; no definite D call. The CDR3 loop spans 12 amino acids. Germline CDR1 and CDR2: SGHAT and FQNNGV. Trimming shortened V by 3 bases and J by 2 bases, and 4 bases separated the two germline ends. CDR3 in amino acids: CASSFGQETQYF. The CDR3, as DNA: TGTGCCAGCAGCTTCGGTCAAGAGACCCAGTACTTC.